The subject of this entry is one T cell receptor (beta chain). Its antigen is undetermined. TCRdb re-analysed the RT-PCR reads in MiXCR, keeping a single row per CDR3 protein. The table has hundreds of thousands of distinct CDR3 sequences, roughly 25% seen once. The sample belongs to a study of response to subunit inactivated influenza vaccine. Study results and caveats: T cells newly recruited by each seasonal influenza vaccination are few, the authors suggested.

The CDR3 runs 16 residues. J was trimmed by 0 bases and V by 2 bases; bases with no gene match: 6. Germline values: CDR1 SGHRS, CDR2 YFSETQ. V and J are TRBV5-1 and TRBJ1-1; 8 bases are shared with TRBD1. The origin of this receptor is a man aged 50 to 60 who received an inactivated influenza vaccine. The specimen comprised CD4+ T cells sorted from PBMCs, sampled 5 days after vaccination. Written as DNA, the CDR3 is TGCGCCAGCAGCTTAGGACAGGGCGTCGTGAACACTGAAGCTTTCTTT. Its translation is CASSLGQGVVNTEAFF. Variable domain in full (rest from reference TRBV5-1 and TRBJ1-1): KAGVTQTPRYLIKTRGQQVTLSCSPISGHRSVSWYQQTPGQGLQFLFEYFSETQRNKGNFPGRFSGRQFSNSRSEMNVSTLELGDSALYLCASSLGQGVVNTEAFFGQGTRLTVV.